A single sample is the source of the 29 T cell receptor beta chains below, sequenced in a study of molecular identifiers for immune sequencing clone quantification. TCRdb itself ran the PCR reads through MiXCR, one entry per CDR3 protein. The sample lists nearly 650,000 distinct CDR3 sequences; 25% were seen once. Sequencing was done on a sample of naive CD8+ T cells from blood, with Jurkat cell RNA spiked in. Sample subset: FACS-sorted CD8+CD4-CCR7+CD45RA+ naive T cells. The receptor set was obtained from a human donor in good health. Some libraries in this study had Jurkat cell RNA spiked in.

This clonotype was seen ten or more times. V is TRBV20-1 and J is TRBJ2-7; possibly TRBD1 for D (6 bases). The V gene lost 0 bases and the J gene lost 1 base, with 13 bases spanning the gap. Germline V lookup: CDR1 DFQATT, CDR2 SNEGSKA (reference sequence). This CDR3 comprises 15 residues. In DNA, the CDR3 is TGCAGTGCTAGAGATACGGCAGGGGTATCCTACGAGCAGTACTTC. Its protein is CSARDTAGVSYEQYF.

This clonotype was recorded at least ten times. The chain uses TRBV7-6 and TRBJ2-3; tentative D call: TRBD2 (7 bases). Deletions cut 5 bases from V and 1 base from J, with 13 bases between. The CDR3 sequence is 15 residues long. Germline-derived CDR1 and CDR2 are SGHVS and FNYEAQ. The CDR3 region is CASSRLGGGTDTQYF. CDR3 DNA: TGTGCCAGCAGCCGACTAGGGGGGGGCACAGATACGCAGTATTTT.

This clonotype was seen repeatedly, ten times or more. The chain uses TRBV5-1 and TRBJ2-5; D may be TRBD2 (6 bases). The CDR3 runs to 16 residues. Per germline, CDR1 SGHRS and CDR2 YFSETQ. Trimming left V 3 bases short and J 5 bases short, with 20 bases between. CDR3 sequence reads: CASSSTGTAAGETQYF. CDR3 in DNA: TGCGCCAGCAGCTCGACCGGGACTGCTGCCGGGGAGACCCAGTACTTC.

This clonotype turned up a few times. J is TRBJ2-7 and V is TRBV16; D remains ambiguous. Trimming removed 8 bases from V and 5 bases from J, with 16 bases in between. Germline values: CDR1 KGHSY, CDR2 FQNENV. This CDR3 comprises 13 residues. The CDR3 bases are TGTGCCAGCTGCCCCCGCTTTGGGGACGAGCAGTACTTC. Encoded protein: CASCPRFGDEQYF.

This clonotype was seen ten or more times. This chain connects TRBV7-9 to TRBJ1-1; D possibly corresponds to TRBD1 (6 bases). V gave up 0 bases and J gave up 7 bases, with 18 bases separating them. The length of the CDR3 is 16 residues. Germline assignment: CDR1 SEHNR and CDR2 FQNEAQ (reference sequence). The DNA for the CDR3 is TGTGCCAGCAGCTTAGCCGGGGTCCAGGGGCTAAATGAAGCTTTCTTT. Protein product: CASSLAGVQGLNEAFF.

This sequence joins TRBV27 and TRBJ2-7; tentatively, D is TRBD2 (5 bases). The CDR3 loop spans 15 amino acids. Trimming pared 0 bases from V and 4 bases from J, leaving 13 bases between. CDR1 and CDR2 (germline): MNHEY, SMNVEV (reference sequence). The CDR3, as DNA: TGTGCCAGCAGTTTATCGAGCAGAGGGTGGTACGAGCAGTACTTC. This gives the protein CASSLSSRGWYEQYF.

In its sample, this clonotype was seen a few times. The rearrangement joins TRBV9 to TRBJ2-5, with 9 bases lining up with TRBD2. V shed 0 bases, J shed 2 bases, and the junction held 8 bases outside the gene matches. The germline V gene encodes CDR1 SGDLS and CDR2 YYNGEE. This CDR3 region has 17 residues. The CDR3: CASSVGGSGGQQETQYF. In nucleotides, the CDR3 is TGTGCCAGCAGCGTAGGGGGTAGCGGGGGCCAACAAGAGACCCAGTACTTC.

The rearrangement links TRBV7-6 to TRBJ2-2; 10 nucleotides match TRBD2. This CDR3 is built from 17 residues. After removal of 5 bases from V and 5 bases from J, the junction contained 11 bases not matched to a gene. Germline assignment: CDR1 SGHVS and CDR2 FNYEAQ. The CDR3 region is CASSLRTSGGGTGELFF. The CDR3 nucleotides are TGTGCCAGCAGCCTCCGGACTAGCGGAGGCGGGACCGGGGAGCTGTTTTTT.

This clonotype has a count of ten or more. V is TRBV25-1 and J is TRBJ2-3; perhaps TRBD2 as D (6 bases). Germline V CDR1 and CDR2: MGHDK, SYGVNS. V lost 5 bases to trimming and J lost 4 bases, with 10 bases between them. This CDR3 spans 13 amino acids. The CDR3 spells CASSRGIADTQYF. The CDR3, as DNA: TGTGCCAGCAGTCGGGGGATCGCAGATACGCAGTATTTT.

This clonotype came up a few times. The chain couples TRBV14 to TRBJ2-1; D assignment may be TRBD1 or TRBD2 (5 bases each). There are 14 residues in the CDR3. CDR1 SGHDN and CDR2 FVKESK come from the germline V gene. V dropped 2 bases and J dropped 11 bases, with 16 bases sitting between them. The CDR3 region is CASSQTGTPVKQFF. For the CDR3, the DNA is TGTGCCAGCAGCCAAACCGGGACGCCCGTCAAGCAGTTCTTC.

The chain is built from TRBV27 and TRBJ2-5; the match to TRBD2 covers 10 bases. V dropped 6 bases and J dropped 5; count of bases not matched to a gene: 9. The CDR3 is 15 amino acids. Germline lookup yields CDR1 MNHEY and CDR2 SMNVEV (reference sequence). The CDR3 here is CASRTLAGEWETQYF. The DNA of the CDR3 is TGTGCCAGCAGGACGCTAGCGGGAGAATGGGAGACCCAGTACTTC.

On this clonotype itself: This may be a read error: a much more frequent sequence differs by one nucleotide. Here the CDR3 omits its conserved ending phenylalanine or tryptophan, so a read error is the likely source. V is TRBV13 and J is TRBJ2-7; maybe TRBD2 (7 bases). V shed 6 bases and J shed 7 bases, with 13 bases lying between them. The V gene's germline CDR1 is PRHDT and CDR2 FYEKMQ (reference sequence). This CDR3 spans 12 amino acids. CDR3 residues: CASSTGGREQYL. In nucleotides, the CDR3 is TGTGCCAGCAGTACCGGGGGGCGGGAGCAGTACCTC.

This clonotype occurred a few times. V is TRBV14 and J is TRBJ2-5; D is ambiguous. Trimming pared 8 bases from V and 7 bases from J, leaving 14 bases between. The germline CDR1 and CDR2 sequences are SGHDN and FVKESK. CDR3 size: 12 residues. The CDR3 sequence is CASSFQGWTQYF. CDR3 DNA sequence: TGTGCCAGCTCTTTCCAAGGGTGGACCCAGTACTTC.

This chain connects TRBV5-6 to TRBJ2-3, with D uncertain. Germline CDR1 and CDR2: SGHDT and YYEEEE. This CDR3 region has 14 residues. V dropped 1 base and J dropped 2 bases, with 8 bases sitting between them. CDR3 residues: CASSLFDLTDTQYF. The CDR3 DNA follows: TGTGCCAGCAGCTTGTTCGACCTCACAGATACGCAGTATTTT.

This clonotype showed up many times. CDR3 nucleotide sequence: TGTGCCAGCAGCAGACGGGGGCAGGGGGCGGATCAGCCCCAGCATTTT. It encodes CASSRRGQGADQPQHF. The chain joins TRBV6-5 to TRBJ1-5; TRBD1 matches at 8 bases. From germline, CDR1 is MNHEY and CDR2 SVGAGI. With 6 bases clipped from V and 5 bases from J, the junction kept 12 bases outside the gene matches. The CDR3 length is 16 residues.

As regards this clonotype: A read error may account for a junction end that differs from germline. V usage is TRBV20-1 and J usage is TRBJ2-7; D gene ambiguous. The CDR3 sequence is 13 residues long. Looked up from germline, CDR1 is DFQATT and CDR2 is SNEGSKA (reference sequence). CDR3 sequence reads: CSAIPVDSYAQYF. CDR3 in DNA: TGCAGTGCTATTCCAGTTGATTCCTACGCGCAGTACTTC.

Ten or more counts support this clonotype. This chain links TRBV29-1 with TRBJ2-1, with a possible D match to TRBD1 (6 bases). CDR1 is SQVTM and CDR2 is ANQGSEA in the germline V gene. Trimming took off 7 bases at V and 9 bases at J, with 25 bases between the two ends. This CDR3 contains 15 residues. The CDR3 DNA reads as TGCAGCGGGGGGAACAGGGAGACGCCGTGGGGTGAGCAGTTCTTC. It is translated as CSGGNRETPWGEQFF.

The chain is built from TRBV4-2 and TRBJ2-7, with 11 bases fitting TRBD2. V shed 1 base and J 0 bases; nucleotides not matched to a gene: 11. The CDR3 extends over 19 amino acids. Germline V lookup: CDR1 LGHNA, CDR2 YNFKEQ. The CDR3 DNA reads TGTGCCAGCAGCCAAGGCCCCACTAGCGGGAGCCCTAGCTCCTACGAGCAGTACTTC. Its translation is CASSQGPTSGSPSSYEQYF.

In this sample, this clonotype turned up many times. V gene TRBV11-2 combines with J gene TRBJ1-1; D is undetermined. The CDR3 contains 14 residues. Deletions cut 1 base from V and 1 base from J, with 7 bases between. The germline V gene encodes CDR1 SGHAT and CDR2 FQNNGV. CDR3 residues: CASSLVSGNTEAFF. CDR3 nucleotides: TGTGCCAGCAGCTTAGTATCAGGGAACACTGAAGCTTTCTTT.

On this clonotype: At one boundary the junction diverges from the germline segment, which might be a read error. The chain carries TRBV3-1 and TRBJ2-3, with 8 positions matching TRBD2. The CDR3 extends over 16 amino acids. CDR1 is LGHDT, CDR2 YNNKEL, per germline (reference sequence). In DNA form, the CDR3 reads TGTGCCAGCGGCCAAGATATGGCGGGGGGCCTAGATACGCAGTATTTT. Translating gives CASGQDMAGGLDTQYF.

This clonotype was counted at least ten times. The CDR3 bases are TGTGCCAGCAGCACCCTACTTATAGAGACCCAGTACTTC. Its protein is CASSTLLIETQYF. This rearrangement joins TRBV7-6 to TRBJ2-5, with D unresolved. Germline CDR1 and CDR2: SGHVS and FNYEAQ. The length of the CDR3 is 13 residues. Between the trimmed V and J ends, which lost 5 bases and 4 bases, there was a span of 11 bases.

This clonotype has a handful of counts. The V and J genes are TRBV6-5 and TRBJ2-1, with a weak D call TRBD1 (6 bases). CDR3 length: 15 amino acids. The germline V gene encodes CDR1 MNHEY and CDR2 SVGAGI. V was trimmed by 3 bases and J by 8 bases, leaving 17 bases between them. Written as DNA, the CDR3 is TGTGCCAGCAGTTATGGGGGACACCTGACCCATGAGCAGTTCTTC. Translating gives CASSYGGHLTHEQFF.

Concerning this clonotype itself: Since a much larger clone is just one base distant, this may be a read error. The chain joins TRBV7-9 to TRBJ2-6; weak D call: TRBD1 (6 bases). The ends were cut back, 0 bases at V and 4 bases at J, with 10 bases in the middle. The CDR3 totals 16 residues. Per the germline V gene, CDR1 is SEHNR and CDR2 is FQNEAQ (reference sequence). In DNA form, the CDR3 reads TGTGCCAGCAGCTTAGCCCAGGGGCCGGGGGCCAACGTCCTGACTTTC. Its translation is CASSLAQGPGANVLTF.

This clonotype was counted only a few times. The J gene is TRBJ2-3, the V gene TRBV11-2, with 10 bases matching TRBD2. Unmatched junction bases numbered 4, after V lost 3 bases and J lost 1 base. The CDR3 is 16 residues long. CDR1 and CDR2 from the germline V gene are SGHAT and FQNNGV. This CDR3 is CASSFATSGGTDTQYF. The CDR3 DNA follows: TGTGCCAGCAGCTTCGCCACTAGCGGGGGCACAGATACGCAGTATTTT. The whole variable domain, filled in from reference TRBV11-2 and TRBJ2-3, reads EAGVAQSPRYKIIEKRQSVAFWCNPISGHATLYWYQQILGQGPKLLIQFQNNGVVDDSQLPKDRFSAERLKGVDSTLKIQPAKLEDSAVYLCASSFATSGGTDTQYFGPGTRLTVL.

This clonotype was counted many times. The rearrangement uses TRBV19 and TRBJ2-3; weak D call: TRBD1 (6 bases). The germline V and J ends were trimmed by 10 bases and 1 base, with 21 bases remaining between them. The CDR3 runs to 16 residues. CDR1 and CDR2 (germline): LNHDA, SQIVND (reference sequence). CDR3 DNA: TGTGCCACCTCGGAACCACAGGGACCTGGCACAGATACGCAGTATTTT. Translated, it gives CATSEPQGPGTDTQYF.

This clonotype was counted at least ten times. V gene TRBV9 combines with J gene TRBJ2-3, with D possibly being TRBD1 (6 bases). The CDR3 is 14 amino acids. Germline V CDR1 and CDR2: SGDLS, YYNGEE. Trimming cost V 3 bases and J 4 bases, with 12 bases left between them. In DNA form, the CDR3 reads TGTGCCAGCAGCGGGGACAAGGGGCCAGATACGCAGTATTTT. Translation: CASSGDKGPDTQYF.

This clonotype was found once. CDR3 sequence reads: CASSQGTPGHEQYF. Here the CDR3 DNA reads TGCGCCAGCAGCCAAGGAACCCCAGGCCACGAGCAGTACTTC. The genes are TRBV4-1 and TRBJ2-7, with D uncertain. The CDR3 contains 14 residues. The germline V gene encodes CDR1 MGHRA and CDR2 YSYEKL. V was pared by 1 base and J by 5 bases, with 12 bases between.

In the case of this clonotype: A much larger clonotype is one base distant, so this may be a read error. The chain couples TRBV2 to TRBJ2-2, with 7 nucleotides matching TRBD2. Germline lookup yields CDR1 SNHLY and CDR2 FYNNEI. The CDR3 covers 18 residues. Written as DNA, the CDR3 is TGTGCCAGCAGTGAAATGGCCCCCGGGACTAAGGGCACCGGGGAGCTGGTTTTT. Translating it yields CASSEMAPGTKGTGELVF.

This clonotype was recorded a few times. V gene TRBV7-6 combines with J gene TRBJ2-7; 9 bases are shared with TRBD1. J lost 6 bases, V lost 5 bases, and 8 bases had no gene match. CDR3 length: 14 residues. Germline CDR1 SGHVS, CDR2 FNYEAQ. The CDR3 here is CASSLMTGGGEQYF. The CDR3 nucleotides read TGTGCCAGCAGCCTAATGACAGGGGGGGGCGAGCAGTACTTC.